The text below deals with one T cell receptor beta chain. Its antigen is as yet unknown. Regarding time point: pretreatment peripheral blood. These data are taken from a study of PD-L1 blockade in urothelial cancer. Turning to the study itself: Patients had undergone 0 to 3 prior chemotherapy regimens. The study recovered a median of 141,255 T cells per blood sample.

The data were produced by immunoSEQ multiplex PCR, yet TCRdb's version contains in-frame clones alone and is incomplete. The sample has over 15,000 clones, about 88% seen once; the top ten hold about an eighth. Study-level findings and limits: Better survival was forecast by a pretreatment blood TCR clonality below the median.

The sample consisted of PBMCs, taken around atezolizumab (anti-PD-L1) treatment. The TCR was taken from a man in his 70s with urothelial cancer.

As DNA, the CDR3 is TGTGCCTGGAGTGTATTCGCAGGCTCCTATAATTCACCCCTCCACTTT. It yields the protein CAWSVFAGSYNSPLHF. The chain recombines TRBV30 with TRBJ1-6; no reliable D call. V lost 0 bases and J lost 0, with 9 bases in between. Germline assignment: CDR1 GTSNPN and CDR2 SVGIG (reference sequence). CDR3 length: 16 amino acids.